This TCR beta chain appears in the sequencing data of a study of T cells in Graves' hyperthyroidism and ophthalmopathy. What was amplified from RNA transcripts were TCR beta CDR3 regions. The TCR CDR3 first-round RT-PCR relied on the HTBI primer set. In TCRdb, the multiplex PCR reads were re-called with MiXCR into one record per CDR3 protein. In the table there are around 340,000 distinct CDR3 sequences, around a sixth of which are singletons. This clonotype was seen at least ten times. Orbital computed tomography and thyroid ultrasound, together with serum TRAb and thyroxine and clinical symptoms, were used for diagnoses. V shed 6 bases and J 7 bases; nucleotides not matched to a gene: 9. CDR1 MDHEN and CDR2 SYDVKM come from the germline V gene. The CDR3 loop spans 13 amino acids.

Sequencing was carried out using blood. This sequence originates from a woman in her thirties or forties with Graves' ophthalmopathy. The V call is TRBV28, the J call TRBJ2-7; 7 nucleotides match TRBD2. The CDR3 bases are TGTGCCAGCAGGCCGACTAGCTTTGGAGAGCAGTACTTC. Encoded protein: CASRPTSFGEQYF.